The 9 T cell receptor beta chains below come from one sample, sequenced in a study of sequential checkpoint blockade in melanoma. Treatment denoted: randomized to nivolumab then ipilimumab (arm A) or the reverse (arm B). Sequencing was performed with immunoSEQ multiplex PCR; in TCRdb, only in-frame clones are kept and a portion is missing. The profile shows around 2,200 clones, 20% to 25% of them singletons. The input for sequencing was tumor tissue (inferred from file names), taken from a patient given nivolumab and ipilimumab in sequence. These receptors all stem from a human donor with melanoma.

This clone was counted between two and nine times. J is TRBJ1-1 and V is TRBV28, with D perhaps matching TRBD1 (5 bases). Germline V gene lookup returns CDR1 MDHEN and CDR2 SYDVKM. V was shortened by 6 bases and J by 1 base, with 15 bases between the two germline ends. The CDR3 length is 15 residues. CDR3 sequence reads: CASRYRDASNTEAFF. The CDR3 coding sequence is TGTGCCAGCAGATACCGGGACGCCTCGAACACTGAAGCTTTCTTT.

This clone appeared a few times. The V gene is TRBV6-1, the J gene TRBJ2-3; 7 bases are shared with TRBD2. Looked up from germline, CDR1 is MNHNS and CDR2 is SASEGT. CDR3 length: 15 residues. The J segment lost 4 bases and the V segment lost 0 bases, leaving 4 bases of the junction unmatched. In nucleotides, the CDR3 is TGTGCCAGCAGTGAAGCAGCGGGATTCTCAGATACGCAGTATTTT. Its protein product is CASSEAAGFSDTQYF.

In its sample, this clone is medium-sized. A junction end diverges from the germline sequence, so it may reflect a read error. The chain carries TRBV6-8 and TRBJ2-1, with 10 bases fitting TRBD2. This CDR3 region has 15 residues. CDR1 and CDR2 (germline): MNHGY, SAAAGT. The CDR3 sequence is CASSDSAGGPNEQFF. As DNA, the CDR3 is TGTGCCAGCAGTGACTCAGCGGGAGGGCCCAATGAGCAGTTCTTC.

This clone is termed medium-sized (0.01 to 0.1%). The gene calls are TRBV9 and TRBJ2-5, with D perhaps matching TRBD1 (5 bases). The CDR3 runs to 16 residues. Deletions cut 5 bases from V and 2 bases from J, with 19 bases between. CDR1 and CDR2 (germline): SGDLS, YYNGEE. Here the CDR3 DNA reads TGTGCCAGCAGTGAGGCGACAGCTGTCTTACAAGAGACCCAGTACTTC. Translating it yields CASSEATAVLQETQYF.

J is TRBJ1-5 and V is TRBV19, with 7 bases that match TRBD1. J was trimmed by 5 bases and V by 7 bases; bases with no gene match: 8. The CDR3 covers 14 residues. Germline CDR1 and CDR2: LNHDA and SQIVND (reference sequence). The CDR3 spells CASTRDSSYQPQHF. The CDR3 DNA reads as TGTGCCAGTACTAGGGACAGCTCCTATCAGCCCCAGCATTTT.

The table lists this clone with a few counts. The rearrangement uses TRBV6-8 and TRBJ2-2, with a weak D call TRBD1 (6 bases). The CDR3 is made up of 14 amino acids. Trimming cost V 0 bases and J 5 bases, with 7 bases left between them. CDR1 is MNHGY and CDR2 is SAAAGT in the germline V gene. The CDR3 here is CASSYSRGTGELFF. For the CDR3, the DNA is TGTGCCAGCAGTTACTCCAGGGGTACCGGGGAGCTGTTTTTT.

Relative to its sample, this clone is medium-sized. V gene TRBV9 combines with J gene TRBJ1-1; tentative D call: TRBD1 (6 bases). Germline V gives CDR1 SGDLS, CDR2 YYNGEE. CDR3 length equals 14 residues. The V end was cut by 3 bases, the J end by 5 bases, with 14 bases between. The CDR3 loop is CASSDIPGVTEAFF. The CDR3 DNA reads as TGTGCCAGCAGCGATATCCCAGGGGTTACTGAAGCTTTCTTT. Filled out from reference TRBV9 and TRBJ1-1, the complete variable domain reads DSGVTQTPKHLITATGQRVTLRCSPRSGDLSVYWYQQSLDQGLQFLIQYYNGEERAKGNILERFSAQQFPDLHSELNLSSLELGDSALYFCASSDIPGVTEAFFGQGTRLTVV.

This clone was counted between two and nine times. The chain recombines TRBV28 with TRBJ2-7; unclear D gene. V dropped 7 bases and J dropped 0 bases, with 16 bases sitting between them. The CDR3 is made up of 15 amino acids. Looked up from germline, CDR1 is MDHEN and CDR2 is SYDVKM. The CDR3 loop reads CASISASGGSYEQYF. DNA for the CDR3: TGTGCCAGCATCTCCGCTTCTGGTGGCTCCTACGAGCAGTACTTC.

This clone ranks as medium-sized. This chain links TRBV9 with TRBJ2-7; 7 bases match TRBD2. This CDR3 spans 14 amino acids. Germline V lookup: CDR1 SGDLS, CDR2 YYNGEE. J gave up 3 bases and V 7 bases, and 10 bases lay outside the gene matches. CDR3 protein: CASAKSTGGYEQYF. The CDR3 DNA is TGTGCCAGCGCCAAGTCCACGGGGGGCTACGAGCAGTACTTC.